This TCR beta chain was documented in a study of blood T cell repertoires in COVID-19. In the study overall: Both acute and convalescent COVID-19 samples were obtained from the United States, Italy and Spain. PBMCs, B-cell-depleted T cells, or T cells provided the cDNA or gDNA that made up the material.

Seattle patients were enrolled during active infection and followed longitudinally. As originally analysed: Scientists estimated how many nucleated cells there were by amplifying reference gene primers. Profiled with immunoSEQ multiplex PCR; TCRdb holds only in-frame clones, not every one. V and J calls and clone size are as listed in that table; D and trimming were resolved from the DNA. The table lists about 190,000 clones, about 85% of them singletons. This clone was observed at least ten times. This TCR was sampled from an older man with COVID-19, enrolled during active disease. Material: peripheral blood.

CDR3 in DNA: TGTGCCAGCAGCTTAGTGAGGGCAGGGAGGCAGCCCCAGCATTTT. Its protein is CASSLVRAGRQPQHF. The chain is built from TRBV7-8 and TRBJ1-5; D possibly corresponds to TRBD1 (5 bases). The V gene lost 1 base and the J gene lost 7 bases, with 14 bases spanning the gap. Germline CDR1 and CDR2: SGHVS and FQNEAQ. This CDR3 has 15 amino acids.